This TCR beta chain was found in a study of shared clonotypes between healthy human individuals. Turning to the study itself: For every donor, three CD4 naive, three CD4 memory, two CD8 naive and one CD8 memory plates were used.

Assay execution took place at the deep level. Original data processing: ImmunoSEQ yielded junction-only sequences lacking quality scores, so filtering differed. Here immunoSEQ multiplex PCR was the method, and the copy in TCRdb shows in-frame clones only, minus some. The D gene and trimming were derived from the DNA, and the V and J assignments and clone size from that table. The sample contains about 1 million clones, roughly 70% of which appear only once. Remarks on this clone: Its antigen is unidentified. This CDR3 is also generated by other DNA sequences in the sample.

This CDR3 region has 12 residues. Trimming took 7 bases from V and 1 from J, leaving 8 bases between them. Germline V lookup: CDR1 SGHRS, CDR2 YFSETQ. Study-wide results and caveats: Tissues were not sampled, only blood, and their repertoires likely differ.

The chain carries TRBV5-1 and TRBJ1-1; D gene uncertain. Sequencing was carried out using memory CD4+ T cells sorted from blood. Documented subset: CD45RA-negative fraction. This receptor was taken from a young man in good health. The CDR3 protein is CASSYTNTEAFF. CDR3 sequence (DNA): TGCGCCAGCTCGTATACGAACACTGAAGCTTTCTTT.